The 20 T cell receptor beta chains below come from one sample, sequenced in a study of CD8 T cells in Susac syndrome. Reverse transcription of about 0.5 to 1 ug RNA used random hexamers. TCRdb reprocessed the immunoSEQ multiplex PCR reads with MiXCR, giving one entry per CDR3 protein. This sample has around 71,000 distinct CDR3 sequences, with nearly 96% found just once. Sample: CD4+ T cells from PBMCs. These receptors came from a human donor with multiple sclerosis.

The chain employs TRBV14 and TRBJ1-1; a possible D gene is TRBD1 (6 bases). Trimming removed 6 bases from V and 7 bases from J, with 15 bases in between. The CDR3 spans 13 residues. Looked up from germline, CDR1 is SGHDN and CDR2 is FVKESK. CDR3 sequence reads: CASSHRARSEAFF. For the CDR3, the DNA is TGTGCCAGCAGTCACAGGGCCCGTAGTGAAGCTTTCTTT. Complete variable domain (other parts from reference TRBV14 and TRBJ1-1): EAGVTQFPSHSVIEKGQTVTLRCDPISGHDNLYWYRRVMGKEIKFLLHFVKESKQDESGMPNNRFLAERTGGTYSTLKVQPAELEDSGVYFCASSHRARSEAFFGQGTRLTVV.

The rearrangement joins TRBV6-2 or TRBV6-3 to TRBJ1-6; no clear D gene. V was pared by 4 bases and J by 9 bases, with 19 bases between. The CDR3 runs to 16 residues. The germline gives CDR1 MNHEY, CDR2 SVGEGT. The CDR3 here is CASSSRTSQRGSPLHF. CDR3 nucleotide sequence: TGTGCCAGCAGTTCCCGGACCAGCCAGCGCGGTTCACCCCTCCACTTT.

The V call is TRBV3-1, the J call TRBJ2-3; D perhaps matches TRBD2 (6 bases). Deletions cut 4 bases from V and 7 bases from J, with 24 bases between. Looked up from germline, CDR1 is LGHDT and CDR2 is YNNKEL (reference sequence). The CDR3 has 17 residues. CDR3: CASSPFSATSLSNTQYF. The CDR3 nucleotides read TGTGCCAGCAGCCCCTTCTCAGCTACTAGCCTTTCAAATACGCAGTATTTT.

This sequence joins TRBV7-9 and TRBJ2-5; possible D gene TRBD2, 6 bases. The ends were cut back, 3 bases at V and 0 bases at J, with 11 bases in the middle. The CDR3 spans 15 residues. The germline CDR1 and CDR2 sequences are SEHNR and FQNEAQ (reference sequence). Here the CDR3 DNA reads TGTGCCAGCAGCTTTCGCCGGGGGAACCAAGAGACCCAGTACTTC. Its protein product is CASSFRRGNQETQYF.

The V and J genes are TRBV7-8 and TRBJ1-6; no definite D call. The ends were cut back, 5 bases at V and 11 bases at J, with 13 bases in the middle. The germline V gene has CDR1 SGHVS and CDR2 FQNEAQ. The CDR3 contains 13 residues. This CDR3 is CASSQGRYTPLHF. In nucleotides, the CDR3 is TGTGCCAGCAGCCAAGGTCGATATACACCCCTCCACTTT.

V gene TRBV7-2 combines with J gene TRBJ2-1, with D possibly TRBD2 on 5 matching bases. V lost 2 bases and J 1 base, leaving 12 bases between the germline ends. The germline V gene encodes CDR1 SGHTA and CDR2 FQGNSA. The CDR3 length is 16 residues. CDR3 DNA: TGTGCCAGCAGCTTACTATCAGCGGATTCCTACAATGAGCAGTTCTTC. Its protein product is CASSLLSADSYNEQFF.

This chain uses TRBV12-3 or TRBV12-4 with TRBJ2-7, with 8 bases that match TRBD1. Trimming removed 6 bases from V and 6 bases from J; junction bases left unmatched: 13. This CDR3 is 15 amino acids long. This CDR3 is CASRLLTGDAFEQYF. CDR3 coding DNA: TGTGCCAGCAGATTACTGACAGGGGATGCCTTCGAGCAGTACTTC.

The chain combines TRBV5-1 with TRBJ2-5, with 11 bases identical to TRBD1. V lost 3 bases to trimming and J lost 5 bases; unmatched junction nucleotides: 6. This CDR3 has 15 amino acids. Germline-derived CDR1 and CDR2 are SGHRS and YFSETQ. The CDR3: CASSYGQGAGETQYF. The CDR3, as DNA: TGCGCCAGCAGCTACGGACAGGGGGCTGGGGAGACCCAGTACTTC.

This clonotype was detected once. This chain links TRBV4-3 with TRBJ2-3; D is unresolved. Germline loops: CDR1 LGHNA, CDR2 YSLEER. V lost 0 bases, J lost 5 bases, and 9 bases lay in between. This CDR3 is built from 14 residues. This chain's CDR3 is CASSQEALGDTQYF. The CDR3 DNA reads TGCGCCAGCAGCCAAGAAGCACTGGGAGATACGCAGTATTTT.

V usage is TRBV30 and J usage is TRBJ2-2; perhaps TRBD2 as D (7 bases). The CDR3 is 16 residues long. Germline lookup yields CDR1 GTSNPN and CDR2 SVGIG (reference sequence). The V end was cut by 6 bases, the J end by 2 bases, with 19 bases between. The CDR3 reads CACPGRGAANTGELFF. CDR3 DNA sequence: TGTGCCTGCCCCGGCCGGGGGGCGGCAAACACCGGGGAGCTGTTTTTT.

The chain combines TRBV28 with TRBJ1-1; D is unclear. CDR3 length equals 11 residues. The germline V gene encodes CDR1 MDHEN and CDR2 SYDVKM. CDR3 amino acids: CGVSENTEAFF. The CDR3 bases are TGTGGAGTCTCGGAGAACACTGAAGCTTTCTTT.

The chain uses TRBV15 and TRBJ2-1; D is ambiguous. The germline V gene encodes CDR1 LNHNV and CDR2 YYDKDF (reference sequence). CDR3 size: 13 residues. V shed 6 bases and J shed 10 bases, with 16 bases lying between them. The CDR3 region has the DNA TGTGCCACCAGGTTCTTGGAGAGAGAGGAGCAGTTCTTC. Translated, it gives CATRFLEREEQFF.

This clonotype came up once. CDR3 sequence: CASSESLTSGGVNEQFF. DNA of the CDR3: TGTGCCAGCAGCGAGTCCCTCACTAGCGGGGGGGTGAATGAGCAGTTCTTC. This chain joins TRBV9 and TRBJ2-1; 13 nucleotides match TRBD2. This CDR3 comprises 17 residues. The V gene's germline CDR1 is SGDLS and CDR2 YYNGEE. Trimming at V came to 3 bases and at J to 7 bases, leaving 10 bases not matched to a gene. Full variable domain (missing parts from reference TRBV9 and TRBJ2-1): DSGVTQTPKHLITATGQRVTLRCSPRSGDLSVYWYQQSLDQGLQFLIQYYNGEERAKGNILERFSAQQFPDLHSELNLSSLELGDSALYFCASSESLTSGGVNEQFFGPGTRLTVL.

The V call is TRBV23-1, the J call TRBJ2-1, with D possibly matching TRBD1 (6 bases). TRBV23-1 is classed as an ORF, of uncertain function. The V end was cut by 4 bases, the J end by 4 bases, with 20 bases between. This CDR3 has 17 residues. The CDR3 reads CASSPWEGGVVYNEQFF. The CDR3 region has the DNA TGCGCCAGCAGTCCTTGGGAAGGGGGAGTAGTGTACAATGAGCAGTTCTTC.

The chain employs TRBV20-1 and TRBJ2-5; 7 bases line up with TRBD2. CDR3 length: 17 amino acids. The junction had 19 bases not matched to a gene; V was cut back by 2 bases and J by 7 bases. Germline CDR1 reads DFQATT; CDR2 reads SNEGSKA (reference sequence). The CDR3 DNA reads as TGCAGTGCTAGATCCAGCGGGGCCAGGAAAGGTGGAGGGACCCAGTACTTC. Protein product: CSARSSGARKGGGTQYF.

This clonotype was seen just once. The chain couples TRBV4-2 to TRBJ2-3, with D unresolved. Trimming cost V 1 base and J 1 base, with 9 bases left between them. The CDR3 contains 15 residues. CDR1 is LGHNA and CDR2 is YNFKEQ in the germline V gene. CDR3 protein: CASSQVSGRTDTQYF. CDR3 bases: TGTGCCAGCAGCCAAGTTTCGGGCCGCACAGATACGCAGTATTTT.

The J gene is TRBJ2-7, the V gene TRBV30, with D perhaps being TRBD1 or TRBD2 (5 bases each). V gave up 0 bases and J gave up 3 bases, with 12 bases separating them. The V gene's germline CDR1 is GTSNPN and CDR2 SVGIG (reference sequence). This CDR3 is built from 14 residues. CDR3 protein: CAWSVPRDRYEQYF. In DNA form, the CDR3 reads TGTGCCTGGAGTGTACCCCGGGACCGCTACGAGCAGTACTTC.

The chain combines TRBV20-1 with TRBJ2-3; perhaps TRBD2 as D (6 bases). The CDR3 loop spans 16 amino acids. V lost 3 bases and J 1 base, leaving 17 bases between the germline ends. Germline V lookup: CDR1 DFQATT, CDR2 SNEGSKA (reference sequence). The CDR3 bases are TGCAGTGCTAGGAGGAGGAGGGCCCTCGGCACAGATACGCAGTATTTT. It is translated as CSARRRRALGTDTQYF.

The chain is built from TRBV4-1 and TRBJ2-5; either TRBD1 or TRBD2 may fit D (6 bases each). There are 17 residues in the CDR3. Germline V lookup: CDR1 MGHRA, CDR2 YSYEKL. Trimming stripped 1 base from V and 5 bases from J, with 20 bases between. CDR3 DNA sequence: TGCGCCAGCAGCCAAGGAGGGGGTAGGAGGGGAAGGGAGACCCAGTACTTC. Its protein product is CASSQGGGRRGRETQYF.

The V and J genes are TRBV6-5 and TRBJ2-7, with D perhaps TRBD2 (5 bases). The germline V gene encodes CDR1 MNHEY and CDR2 SVGAGI. There are 14 residues in the CDR3. V dropped 4 bases and J dropped 3 bases, with 13 bases sitting between them. The CDR3 here is CASSFTTGNYEQYF. The CDR3 DNA follows: TGTGCCAGCAGTTTTACTACGGGAAACTACGAGCAGTACTTC.